The TCR beta chain described here comes from a study of T cells in Graves' hyperthyroidism and ophthalmopathy. About the study: The authors collected peripheral blood at initial diagnosis, before any treatment. Study-wide findings and caveats: Through a model of 13 V-J features, ophthalmopathy was separated from stable hyperthyroidism. The blood repertoire included most of the expanded thyroid clonotypes above 0.001.

Template material for amplifying TCR beta CDR3 regions consisted of RNA transcripts. When the TCR CDR3 underwent first-round RT-PCR, the HTBI primer set was used. TCRdb passed the multiplex PCR reads through MiXCR, listing each CDR3 protein once. The sample comprises around 760,000 distinct CDR3 sequences, approximately 40% of which are singletons, and roughly 31% rests with the top ten. The count of this clonotype is one. What it binds is not known. Lactation, pregnancy, other autoimmune disease or uncontrolled infection excluded patients. This CDR3 contains 14 residues. Per germline, CDR1 SGHNT and CDR2 YYREEE (reference sequence). V lost 3 bases to trimming and J lost 5 bases; unmatched junction nucleotides: 5.

Sequencing was done on a sample of blood. The sequence came from a woman between 40 and 50 years old with Graves' hyperthyroidism. This chain links TRBV5-4 with TRBJ2-1; TRBD1 aligns across 7 bases. The CDR3 coding sequence is TGTGCCAGCAGCTCACCTGGGACAGACAATGAGCAGTTCTTC. Translation: CASSSPGTDNEQFF.